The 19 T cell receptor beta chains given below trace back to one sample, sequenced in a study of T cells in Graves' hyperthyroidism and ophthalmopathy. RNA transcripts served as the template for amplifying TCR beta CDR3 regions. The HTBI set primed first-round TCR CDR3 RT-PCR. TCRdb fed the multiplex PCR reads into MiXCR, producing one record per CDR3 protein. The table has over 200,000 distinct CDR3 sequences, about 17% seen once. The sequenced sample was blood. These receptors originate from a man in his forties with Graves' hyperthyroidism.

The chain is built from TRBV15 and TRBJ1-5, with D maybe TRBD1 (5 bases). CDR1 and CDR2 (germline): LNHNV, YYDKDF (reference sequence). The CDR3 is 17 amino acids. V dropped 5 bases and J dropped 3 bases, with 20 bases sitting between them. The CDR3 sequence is CATSGRGGVGINQPQHF. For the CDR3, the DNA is TGTGCCACCAGCGGGCGCGGAGGGGTGGGCATCAATCAGCCCCAGCATTTT.

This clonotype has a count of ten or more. The CDR3 bases are TGTGCCATTAGGAGGGGGAATCAGCCCCAGCATTTT. It is translated as CAIRRGNQPQHF. The chain employs TRBV12-3 or TRBV12-4 and TRBJ1-5, with D perhaps matching TRBD1 (6 bases). Trimming pared 10 bases from V and 4 bases from J, leaving 11 bases between. The CDR3 has 12 amino acids.

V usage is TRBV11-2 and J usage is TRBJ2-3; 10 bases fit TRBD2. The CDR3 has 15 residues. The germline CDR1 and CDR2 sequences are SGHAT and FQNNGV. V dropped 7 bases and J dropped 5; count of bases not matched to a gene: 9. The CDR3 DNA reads TGTGCCAGCACCGAGGGAGCGGGGGGGCAAGATACGCAGTATTTT. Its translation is CASTEGAGGQDTQYF.

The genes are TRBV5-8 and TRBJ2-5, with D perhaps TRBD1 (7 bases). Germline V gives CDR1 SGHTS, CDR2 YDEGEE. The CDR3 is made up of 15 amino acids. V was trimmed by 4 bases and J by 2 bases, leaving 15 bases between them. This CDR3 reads CASSPRGRGQETQYF. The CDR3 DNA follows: TGTGCCAGCAGCCCGCGGGGCAGGGGGCAAGAGACCCAGTACTTC.

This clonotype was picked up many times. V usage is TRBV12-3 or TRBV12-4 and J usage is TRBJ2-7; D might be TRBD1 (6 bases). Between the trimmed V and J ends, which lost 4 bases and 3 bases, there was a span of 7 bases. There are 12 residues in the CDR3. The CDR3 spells CASSSDSYEQYF. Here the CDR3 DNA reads TGTGCCAGCAGTTCGGACAGCTACGAGCAGTACTTC.

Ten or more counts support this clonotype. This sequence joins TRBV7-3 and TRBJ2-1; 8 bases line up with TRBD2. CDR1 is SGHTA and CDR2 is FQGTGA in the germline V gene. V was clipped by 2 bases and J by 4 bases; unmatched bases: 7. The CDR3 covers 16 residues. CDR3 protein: CASSLLSGTSYNEQFF. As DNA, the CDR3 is TGTGCCAGCAGCTTATTATCCGGGACTAGTTACAATGAGCAGTTCTTC.

The CDR3 nucleotides read TGCGCCAGCAGCTTGGCCCCCCCCCCGAACACCGGGGAGCTGTTTTTT. It specifies CASSLAPPPNTGELFF. The chain couples TRBV5-1 to TRBJ2-2; D unclear. CDR1 SGHRS and CDR2 YFSETQ come from the germline V gene. There are 16 residues in the CDR3. V lost 0 bases and J lost 0, with 9 bases in between.

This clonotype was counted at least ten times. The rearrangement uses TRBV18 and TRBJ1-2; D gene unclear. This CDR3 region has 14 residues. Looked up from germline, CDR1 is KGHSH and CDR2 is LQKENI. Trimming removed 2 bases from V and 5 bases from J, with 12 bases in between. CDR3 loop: CASSPTDSRYGYTF. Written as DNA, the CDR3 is TGTGCCAGCTCACCAACCGATTCTCGGTATGGCTACACCTTC.

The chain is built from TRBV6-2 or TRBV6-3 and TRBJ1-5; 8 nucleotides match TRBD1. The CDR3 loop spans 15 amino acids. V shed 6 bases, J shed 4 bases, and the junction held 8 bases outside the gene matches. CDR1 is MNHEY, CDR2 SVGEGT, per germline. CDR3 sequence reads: CASRPDRVVNQPQHF. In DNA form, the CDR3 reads TGTGCCAGCAGACCGGACAGGGTAGTAAATCAGCCCCAGCATTTT.

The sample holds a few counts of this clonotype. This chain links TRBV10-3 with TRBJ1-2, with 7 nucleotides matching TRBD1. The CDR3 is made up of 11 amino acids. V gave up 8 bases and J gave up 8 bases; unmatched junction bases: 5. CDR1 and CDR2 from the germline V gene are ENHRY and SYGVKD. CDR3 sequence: CAIEGALGYTF. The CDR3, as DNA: TGTGCCATCGAGGGGGCGTTAGGCTACACCTTC.

The CDR3 is CASSLVWGTTNNEQFF. CDR3 bases: TGTGCCAGCAGCTTAGTGTGGGGGACCACAAACAATGAGCAGTTCTTC. The rearrangement joins TRBV7-2 to TRBJ2-1, with D perhaps TRBD1 or TRBD2 (5 bases each). Germline CDR1 reads SGHTA; CDR2 reads FQGNSA. This CDR3 is built from 16 residues. The V end was cut by 1 base, the J end by 5 bases, with 15 bases between.

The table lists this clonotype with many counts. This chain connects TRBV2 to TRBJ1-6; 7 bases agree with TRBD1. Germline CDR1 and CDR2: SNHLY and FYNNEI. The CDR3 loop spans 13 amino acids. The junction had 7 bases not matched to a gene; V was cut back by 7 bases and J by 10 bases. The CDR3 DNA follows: TGTGCCAGCAATCAGGGGGAGGGATCACCCCTCCACTTT. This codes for CASNQGEGSPLHF.

This chain's CDR3 is CASSLYPRNEKLFF. CDR3 sequence (DNA): TGTGCCAGCAGCCTATACCCCCGGAATGAAAAACTGTTTTTT. This rearrangement joins TRBV3-1 to TRBJ1-4, with no clear D. Germline CDR1 reads LGHDT; CDR2 reads YNNKEL (reference sequence). The CDR3 is 14 amino acids. V was cut by 4 bases and J by 5 bases, with 11 bases left in between.

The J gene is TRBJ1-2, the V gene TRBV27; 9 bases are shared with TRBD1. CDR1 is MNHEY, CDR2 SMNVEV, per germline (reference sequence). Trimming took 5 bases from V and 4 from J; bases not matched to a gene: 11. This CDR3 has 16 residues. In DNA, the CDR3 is TGTGCCAGCAGTCTCAGTCCCGGGACAGGGATCTATGGCTACACCTTC. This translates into CASSLSPGTGIYGYTF.

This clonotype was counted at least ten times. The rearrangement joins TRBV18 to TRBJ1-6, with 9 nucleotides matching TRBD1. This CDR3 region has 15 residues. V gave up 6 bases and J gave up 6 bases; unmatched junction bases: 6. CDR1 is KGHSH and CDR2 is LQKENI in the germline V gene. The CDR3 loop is CASSLMGQGNSPLHF. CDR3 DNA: TGTGCCAGCTCGTTAATGGGACAGGGTAATTCACCCCTCCACTTT.

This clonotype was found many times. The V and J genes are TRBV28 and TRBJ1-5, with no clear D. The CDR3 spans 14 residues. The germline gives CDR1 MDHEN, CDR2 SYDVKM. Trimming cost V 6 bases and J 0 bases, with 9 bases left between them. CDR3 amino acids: CASRKGPSNQPQHF. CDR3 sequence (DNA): TGTGCCAGCAGGAAGGGCCCTAGCAATCAGCCCCAGCATTTT. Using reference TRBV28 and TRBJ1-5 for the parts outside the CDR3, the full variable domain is DVKVTQSSRYLVKRTGEKVFLECVQDMDHENMFWYRQDPGLGLRLIYFSYDVKMKEKGDIPEGYSVSREKKERFSLILESASTNQTSMYLCASRKGPSNQPQHFGDGTRLSIL.

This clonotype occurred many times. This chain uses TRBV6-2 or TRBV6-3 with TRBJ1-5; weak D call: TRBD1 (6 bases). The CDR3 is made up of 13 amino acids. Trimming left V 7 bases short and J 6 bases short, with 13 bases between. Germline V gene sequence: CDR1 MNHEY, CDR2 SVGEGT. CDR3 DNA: TGTGCCAGCAAAGACAGGAGGGGTCAGCCCCAGCATTTT. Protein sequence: CASKDRRGQPQHF.

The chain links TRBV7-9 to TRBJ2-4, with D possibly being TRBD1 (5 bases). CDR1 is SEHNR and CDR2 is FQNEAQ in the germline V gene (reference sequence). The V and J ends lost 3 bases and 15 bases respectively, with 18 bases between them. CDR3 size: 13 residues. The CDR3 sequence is CASSLTDKANWYF. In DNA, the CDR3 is TGTGCCAGCAGCTTGACGGACAAGGCTAACTGGTACTTC. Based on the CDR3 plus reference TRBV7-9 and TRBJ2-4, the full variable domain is DTGVSQNPRHKITKRGQNVTFRCDPISEHNRLYWYRQTLGQGPEFLTYFQNEAQLEKSRLLSDRFSAERPKGSFSTLEIQRTEQGDSAMYLCASSLTDKANWYFGAGTRLSVL.

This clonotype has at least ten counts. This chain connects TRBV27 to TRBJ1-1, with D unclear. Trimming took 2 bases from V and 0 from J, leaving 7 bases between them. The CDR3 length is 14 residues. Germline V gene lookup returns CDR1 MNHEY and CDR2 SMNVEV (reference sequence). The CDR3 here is CASSLEGMNTEAFF. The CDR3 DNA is TGTGCCAGCAGTTTAGAGGGAATGAACACTGAAGCTTTCTTT.